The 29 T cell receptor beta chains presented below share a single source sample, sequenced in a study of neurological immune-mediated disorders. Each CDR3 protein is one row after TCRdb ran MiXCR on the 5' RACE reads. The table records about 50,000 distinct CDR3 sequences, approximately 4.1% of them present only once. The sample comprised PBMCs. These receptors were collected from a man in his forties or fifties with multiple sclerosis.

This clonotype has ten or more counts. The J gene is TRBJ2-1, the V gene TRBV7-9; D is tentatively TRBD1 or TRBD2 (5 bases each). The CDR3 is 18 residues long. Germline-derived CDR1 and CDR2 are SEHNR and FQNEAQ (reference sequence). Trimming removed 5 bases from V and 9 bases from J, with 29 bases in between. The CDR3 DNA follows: TGTGCCAGCAGCCAAACCTTGGGTACGGGGCCCCCGGAGGTTGAGCAGTTCTTC. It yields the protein CASSQTLGTGPPEVEQFF.

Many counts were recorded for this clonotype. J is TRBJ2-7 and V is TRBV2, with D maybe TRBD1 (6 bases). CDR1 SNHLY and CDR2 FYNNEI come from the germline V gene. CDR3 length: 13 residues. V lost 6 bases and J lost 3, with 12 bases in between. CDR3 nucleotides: TGTGCCAGCAGCAGACAGGTAATCTACGAGCAGTACTTC. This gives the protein CASSRQVIYEQYF.

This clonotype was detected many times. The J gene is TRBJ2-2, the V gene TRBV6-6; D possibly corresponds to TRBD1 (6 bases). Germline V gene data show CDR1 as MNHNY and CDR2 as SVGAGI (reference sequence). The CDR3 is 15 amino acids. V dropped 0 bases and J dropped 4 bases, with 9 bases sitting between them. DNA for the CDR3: TGTGCCAGCAGTTACTCGATGGGGGCCACCGGGGAGCTGTTTTTT. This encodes CASSYSMGATGELFF.

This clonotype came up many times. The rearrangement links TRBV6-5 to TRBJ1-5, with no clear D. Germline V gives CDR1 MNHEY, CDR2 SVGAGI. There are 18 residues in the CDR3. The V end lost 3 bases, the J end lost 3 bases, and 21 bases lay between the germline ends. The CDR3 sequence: CASSYRTLAHDYNQPQHF. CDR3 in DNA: TGTGCCAGCAGTTATAGAACTTTGGCCCACGACTACAATCAGCCCCAGCATTTT.

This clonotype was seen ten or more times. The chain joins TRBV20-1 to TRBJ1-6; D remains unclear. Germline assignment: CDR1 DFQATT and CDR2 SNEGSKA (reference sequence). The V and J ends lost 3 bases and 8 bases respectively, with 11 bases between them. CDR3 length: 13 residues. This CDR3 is CSASRRVDSPLHF. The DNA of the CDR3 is TGCAGTGCTAGTCGAAGGGTTGATTCACCCCTCCACTTT.

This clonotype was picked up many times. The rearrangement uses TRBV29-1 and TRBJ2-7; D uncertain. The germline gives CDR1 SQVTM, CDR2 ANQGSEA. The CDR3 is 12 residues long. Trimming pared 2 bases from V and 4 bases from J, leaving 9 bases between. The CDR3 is CSVETNTYEQYF. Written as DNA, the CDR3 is TGCAGCGTTGAAACAAATACGTACGAGCAGTACTTC.

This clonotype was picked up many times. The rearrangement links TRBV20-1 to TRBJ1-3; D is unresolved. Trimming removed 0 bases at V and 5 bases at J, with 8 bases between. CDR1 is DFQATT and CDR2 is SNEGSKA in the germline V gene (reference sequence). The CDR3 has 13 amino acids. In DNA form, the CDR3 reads TGCAGTGCTAGAGACCCGGGGAGAAACACCATATATTTT. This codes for CSARDPGRNTIYF.

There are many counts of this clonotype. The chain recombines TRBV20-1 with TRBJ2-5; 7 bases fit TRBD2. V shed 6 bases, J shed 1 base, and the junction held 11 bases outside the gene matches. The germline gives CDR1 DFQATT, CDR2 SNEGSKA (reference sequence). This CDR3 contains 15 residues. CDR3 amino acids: CSAPLASGAQETQYF. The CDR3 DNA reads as TGCAGTGCCCCTCTCGCTAGCGGAGCCCAAGAGACCCAGTACTTC.

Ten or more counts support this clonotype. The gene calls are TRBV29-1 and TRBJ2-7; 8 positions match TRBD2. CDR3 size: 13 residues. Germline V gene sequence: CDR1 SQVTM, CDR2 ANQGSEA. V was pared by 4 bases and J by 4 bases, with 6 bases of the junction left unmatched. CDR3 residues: CSVGGGRTYEQYF. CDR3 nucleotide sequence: TGCAGCGTTGGGGGCGGGAGGACATACGAGCAGTACTTC.

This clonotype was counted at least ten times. Here the CDR3 DNA reads TGCGCCAGCAGCTTGGAGGCAGGGGACGGATCGCAGTTCTTC. This codes for CASSLEAGDGSQFF. This chain connects TRBV5-1 to TRBJ2-1; possibly TRBD1 for D (6 bases). Looked up from germline, CDR1 is SGHRS and CDR2 is YFSETQ. The CDR3 is 14 residues long. V was pared by 0 bases and J by 12 bases, with 16 bases between.

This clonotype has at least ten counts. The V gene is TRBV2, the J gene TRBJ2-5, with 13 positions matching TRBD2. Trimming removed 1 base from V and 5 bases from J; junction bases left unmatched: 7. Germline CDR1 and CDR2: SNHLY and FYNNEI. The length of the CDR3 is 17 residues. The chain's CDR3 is CASSEGTSGGRGETQYF. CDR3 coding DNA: TGTGCCAGCAGTGAAGGGACTAGCGGGGGCCGGGGGGAGACCCAGTACTTC.

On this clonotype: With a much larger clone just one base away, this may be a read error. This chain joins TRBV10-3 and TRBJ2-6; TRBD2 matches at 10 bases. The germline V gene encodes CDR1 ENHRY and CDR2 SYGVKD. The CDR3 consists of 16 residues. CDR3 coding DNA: TGTGCCATCAGAACCGTAGCGGGGGGTGGGGCCAAAGTCCTGACTTTC. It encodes CAIRTVAGGGAKVLTF.

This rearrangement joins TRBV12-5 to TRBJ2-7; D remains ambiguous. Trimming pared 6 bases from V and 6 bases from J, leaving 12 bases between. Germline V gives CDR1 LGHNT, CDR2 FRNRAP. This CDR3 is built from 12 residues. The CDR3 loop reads CASGHGWGEQYF. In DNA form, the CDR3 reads TGTGCTAGTGGCCACGGATGGGGCGAGCAGTACTTC.

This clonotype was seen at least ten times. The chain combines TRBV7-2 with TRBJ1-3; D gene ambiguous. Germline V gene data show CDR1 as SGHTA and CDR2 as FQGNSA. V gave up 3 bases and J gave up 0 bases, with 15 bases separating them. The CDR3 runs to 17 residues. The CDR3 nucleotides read TGTGCCAGCAGCTTTGCCCCGCTTGGTAGCTCTGGAAACACCATATATTTT. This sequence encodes CASSFAPLGSSGNTIYF. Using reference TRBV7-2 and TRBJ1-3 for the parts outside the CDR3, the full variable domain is GAGVSQSPSNKVTEKGKDVELRCDPISGHTALYWYRQSLGQGLEFLIYFQGNSAPDKSGLPSDRFSAERTGGSVSTLTIQRTQQEDSAVYLCASSFAPLGSSGNTIYFGEGSWLTVV.

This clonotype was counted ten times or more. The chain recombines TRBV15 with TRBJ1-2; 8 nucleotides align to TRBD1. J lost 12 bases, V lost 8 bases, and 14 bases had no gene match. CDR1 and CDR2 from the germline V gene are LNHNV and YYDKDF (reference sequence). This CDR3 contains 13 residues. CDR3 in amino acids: CATSPDRQGSHTF. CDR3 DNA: TGTGCCACCTCTCCTGATAGACAGGGGAGCCACACCTTC.

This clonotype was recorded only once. The CDR3 DNA follows: TGCGCCAGCAGCCTGGCGGGACAGGGCAATCAGCCCCAGCATTTT. As protein: CASSLAGQGNQPQHF. This chain uses TRBV5-1 with TRBJ1-5; TRBD1 aligns across 8 bases. CDR3 size: 15 residues. From germline, CDR1 is SGHRS and CDR2 YFSETQ. Trimming removed 4 bases from V and 2 bases from J; junction bases left unmatched: 5.

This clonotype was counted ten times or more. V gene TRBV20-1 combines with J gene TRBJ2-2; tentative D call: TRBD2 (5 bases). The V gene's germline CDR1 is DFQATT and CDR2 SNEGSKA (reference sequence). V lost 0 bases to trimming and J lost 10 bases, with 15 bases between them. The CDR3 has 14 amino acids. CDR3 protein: CSARDTRGSVELFF. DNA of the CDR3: TGCAGTGCTAGAGACACACGAGGTAGCGTGGAGCTGTTTTTT.

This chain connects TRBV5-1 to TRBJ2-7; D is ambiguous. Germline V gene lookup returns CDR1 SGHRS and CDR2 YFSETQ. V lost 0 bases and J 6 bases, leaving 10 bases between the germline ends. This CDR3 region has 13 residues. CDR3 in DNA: TGCGCCAGCAGCTTGGGAAAGGGCTCCGAGCAGTACTTC. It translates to CASSLGKGSEQYF. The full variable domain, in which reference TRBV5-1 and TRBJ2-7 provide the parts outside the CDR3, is KAGVTQTPRYLIKTRGQQVTLSCSPISGHRSVSWYQQTPGQGLQFLFEYFSETQRNKGNFPGRFSGRQFSNSRSEMNVSTLELGDSALYLCASSLGKGSEQYFGPGTRLTVT.

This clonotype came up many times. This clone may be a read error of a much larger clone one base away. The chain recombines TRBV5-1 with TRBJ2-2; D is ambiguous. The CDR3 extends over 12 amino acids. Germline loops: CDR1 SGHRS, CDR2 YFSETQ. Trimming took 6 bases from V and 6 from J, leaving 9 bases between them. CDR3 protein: CASNINAGELFF. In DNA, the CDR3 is TGCGCCAGCAACATTAACGCCGGGGAGCTGTTTTTT.

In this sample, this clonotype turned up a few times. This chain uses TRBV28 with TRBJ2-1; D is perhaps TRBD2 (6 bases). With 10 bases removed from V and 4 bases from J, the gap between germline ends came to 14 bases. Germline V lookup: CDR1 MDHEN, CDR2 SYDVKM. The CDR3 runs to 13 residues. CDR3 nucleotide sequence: TGTGCCACACGACTAGAAACATACAATGAGCAGTTCTTC. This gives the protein CATRLETYNEQFF.

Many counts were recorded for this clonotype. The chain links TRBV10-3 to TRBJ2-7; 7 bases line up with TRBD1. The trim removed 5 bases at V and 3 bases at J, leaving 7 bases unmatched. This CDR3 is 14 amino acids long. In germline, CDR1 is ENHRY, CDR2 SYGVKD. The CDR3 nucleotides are TGTGCCATCAGTAAGGGGGCTGAAATCTACGAGCAGTACTTC. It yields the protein CAISKGAEIYEQYF.

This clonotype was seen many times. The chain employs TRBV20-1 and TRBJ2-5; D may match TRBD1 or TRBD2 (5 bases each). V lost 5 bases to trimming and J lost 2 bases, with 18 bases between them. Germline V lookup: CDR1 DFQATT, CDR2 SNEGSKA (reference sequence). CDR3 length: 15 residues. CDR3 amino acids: CSADIPGRPQETQYF. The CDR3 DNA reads TGCAGTGCTGATATCCCGGGACGGCCTCAAGAGACCCAGTACTTC.

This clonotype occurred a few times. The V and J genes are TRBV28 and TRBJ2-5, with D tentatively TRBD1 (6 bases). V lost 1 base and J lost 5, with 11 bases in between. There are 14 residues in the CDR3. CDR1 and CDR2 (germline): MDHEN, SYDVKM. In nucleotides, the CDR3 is TGTGCCAGCAGTTTATATCAGGGGATGGAGACCCAGTACTTC. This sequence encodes CASSLYQGMETQYF. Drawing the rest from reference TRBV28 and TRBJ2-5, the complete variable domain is DVKVTQSSRYLVKRTGEKVFLECVQDMDHENMFWYRQDPGLGLRLIYFSYDVKMKEKGDIPEGYSVSREKKERFSLILESASTNQTSMYLCASSLYQGMETQYFGPGTRLLVL.

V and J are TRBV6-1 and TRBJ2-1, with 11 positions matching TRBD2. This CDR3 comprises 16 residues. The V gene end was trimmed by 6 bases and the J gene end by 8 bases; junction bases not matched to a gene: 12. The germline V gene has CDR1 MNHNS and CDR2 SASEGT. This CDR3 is CASRDLAGGPADEQFF. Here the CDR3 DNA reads TGTGCCAGCAGGGATTTAGCGGGGGGGCCAGCAGATGAGCAGTTCTTC.

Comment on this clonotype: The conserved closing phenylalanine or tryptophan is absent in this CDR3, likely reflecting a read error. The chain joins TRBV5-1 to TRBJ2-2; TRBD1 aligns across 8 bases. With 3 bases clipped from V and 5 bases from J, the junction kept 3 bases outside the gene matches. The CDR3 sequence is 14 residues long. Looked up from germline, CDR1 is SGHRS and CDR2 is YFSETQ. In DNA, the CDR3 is TGCGCCAGCAGCTCAGGGGGCGCGACCGGGGAGCTGTTTAAT. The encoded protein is CASSSGGATGELFN.

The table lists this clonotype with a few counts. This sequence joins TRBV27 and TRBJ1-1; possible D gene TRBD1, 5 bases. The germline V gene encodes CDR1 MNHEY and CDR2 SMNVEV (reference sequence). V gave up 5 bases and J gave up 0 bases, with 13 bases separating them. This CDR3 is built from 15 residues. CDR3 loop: CASSPRDPLNTEAFF. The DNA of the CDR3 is TGTGCCAGCAGTCCTAGGGACCCTTTGAACACTGAAGCTTTCTTT.

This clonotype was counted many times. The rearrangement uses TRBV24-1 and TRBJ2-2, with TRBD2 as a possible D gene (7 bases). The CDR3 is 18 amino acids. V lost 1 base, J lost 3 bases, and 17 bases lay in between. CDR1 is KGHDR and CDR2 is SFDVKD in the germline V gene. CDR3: CATSDFAGDKRYTGELFF. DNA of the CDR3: TGTGCCACCAGTGATTTTGCGGGGGACAAACGTTACACCGGGGAGCTGTTTTTT.

The CDR3 reads CASSPRRSGTEAFF. The CDR3 nucleotides are TGTGCCAGCAGCCCCAGGAGGTCCGGCACTGAAGCTTTCTTT. V and J are TRBV7-6 and TRBJ1-1; D gene unclear. The V end was cut by 5 bases, the J end by 4 bases, with 14 bases between. Germline-derived CDR1 and CDR2 are SGHVS and FNYEAQ. The CDR3 has 14 residues.

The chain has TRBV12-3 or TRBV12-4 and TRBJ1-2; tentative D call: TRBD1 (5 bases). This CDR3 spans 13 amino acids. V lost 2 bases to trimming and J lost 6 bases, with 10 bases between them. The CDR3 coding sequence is TGTGCCAGCAGTTTAAGCGGACACAATGGCTACACCTTC. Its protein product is CASSLSGHNGYTF.